These 22 T cell receptor beta chains were sequenced from one sample in a study of T cell responses to AZD1222 COVID-19 vaccine (dated by TCRdb to the early 2020s). The time point tag for this specimen amounts to: baseline before first vaccination. Libraries were constructed by the immunoSEQ multiplex PCR assay. TCRdb holds this immuneACCESS table with in-frame rearrangements only. Some clones are missing; in checked studies, unresolved V genes explain under half, and the rest has no known cause. The sample includes 120,000 or so clones, with 80% to 90% observed a single time. Of the sample, 8% to 13% falls within the top ten clones. The sample consisted of peripheral blood, taken on day 0 of AZD1222 vaccination. The receptors come from an adult in good health.

The genes are TRBV29-1 and TRBJ2-3; the D is unclear. The CDR3 covers 14 residues. The germline V gene encodes CDR1 SQVTM and CDR2 ANQGSEA. V dropped 3 bases and J dropped 1 base, with 11 bases sitting between them. The CDR3 DNA follows: TGCAGCGTTGAGGTAACCCGCGGCACAGATACGCAGTATTTT. Translated: CSVEVTRGTDTQYF.

The chain recombines TRBV20-1 with TRBJ2-7; D unresolved. The length of the CDR3 is 11 residues. Trimming removed 6 bases at V and 6 bases at J, with 12 bases between. In germline, CDR1 is DFQATT, CDR2 SNEGSKA (reference sequence). The DNA of the CDR3 is TGCAGTGCCGCCAGGACGCTCGAGCAGTACTTC. Amino acids: CSAARTLEQYF.

The rearrangement links TRBV6-6 to TRBJ1-2; 7 positions agree with TRBD1. The CDR3 has 15 residues. Germline assignment: CDR1 MNHNY and CDR2 SVGAGI (reference sequence). V shed 1 base, J shed 3 bases, and the junction held 5 bases outside the gene matches. CDR3 bases: TGTGCCAGCAGTTACTTAACCCAGGGGGACTATGGCTACACCTTC. As protein: CASSYLTQGDYGYTF.

This rearrangement joins TRBV23-1 to TRBJ2-2, with 9 bases matching TRBD1. TRBV23-1 is known as an ORF, though its function is uncertain. The CDR3 length is 16 residues. V dropped 6 bases and J dropped 7; count of bases not matched to a gene: 12. The CDR3 sequence: CASREEGQGLIGELFF. The DNA for the CDR3 is TGCGCCAGCAGGGAGGAGGGACAGGGTTTGATCGGGGAGCTGTTTTTT.

The CDR3 here is CASSLVGTGGTEAFF. Written as DNA, the CDR3 is TGTGCCAGCAGCTTGGTCGGGACAGGGGGGACTGAAGCTTTCTTT. The V gene is TRBV5-4, the J gene TRBJ1-1; 11 bases align to TRBD1. CDR3 length: 15 amino acids. V lost 0 bases, J lost 5 bases, and 3 bases stayed unmatched. CDR1 and CDR2 from the germline V gene are SGHNT and YYREEE (reference sequence).

The rearrangement joins TRBV5-6 to TRBJ1-3, with D possibly being TRBD1 (5 bases). Germline loops: CDR1 SGHDT, CDR2 YYEEEE. The CDR3 loop spans 16 amino acids. V lost 4 bases, J lost 4 bases, and 18 bases lay in between. CDR3: CASSLDPTVTGNTIYF. As DNA, the CDR3 is TGTGCCAGCAGCCTGGATCCGACAGTTACCGGAAACACCATATATTTT.

This chain's CDR3 is CASALGSNQPQHF. The CDR3 coding sequence is TGTGCCAGCGCACTGGGTTCCAATCAGCCCCAGCATTTT. V gene TRBV27 combines with J gene TRBJ1-5; D gene uncertain. Germline-derived CDR1 and CDR2 are MNHEY and SMNVEV (reference sequence). Deletions cut 8 bases from V and 3 bases from J, with 11 bases between. The CDR3 is 13 amino acids.

The chain is built from TRBV2 and TRBJ2-3; TRBD2 agrees at 11 bases. From germline, CDR1 is SNHLY and CDR2 FYNNEI. This CDR3 is built from 16 residues. With V trimmed by 3 bases and J by 2 bases, 4 bases remained unmatched. The CDR3 region has the DNA TGTGCCAGCAGTGAGTTAGCGGGAGGGTTCACAGATACGCAGTATTTT. Translated: CASSELAGGFTDTQYF.

Only a few counts were recorded for this clone. The CDR3, as DNA: TGTGCCAGCAGCCCCTCCTTCTCTACAGATACGCAGTATTTT. It encodes CASSPSFSTDTQYF. The chain has TRBV14 and TRBJ2-3, with unresolved D. The CDR3 sequence is 14 residues long. V was pared by 4 bases and J by 3 bases, with 11 bases between. Germline CDR1 and CDR2: SGHDN and FVKESK.

The chain uses TRBV11-2 and TRBJ2-2, with a tentative D call TRBD1 (6 bases). Trimming took 5 bases from V and 1 from J, leaving 11 bases between them. CDR1 and CDR2 (germline): SGHAT, FQNNGV. This CDR3 is built from 15 residues. The CDR3 coding sequence is TGTGCCAGCAGCCCCGGGACACTGAACACCGGGGAGCTGTTTTTT. Encoded protein: CASSPGTLNTGELFF.

The J gene is TRBJ1-5, the V gene TRBV5-1, with a tentative D call TRBD1 (5 bases). Germline assignment: CDR1 SGHRS and CDR2 YFSETQ. V lost 0 bases and J lost 4, with 5 bases in between. This CDR3 has 13 amino acids. The DNA for the CDR3 is TGCGCCAGCAGCTTGGGACAGAATCAGCCCCAGCATTTT. This codes for CASSLGQNQPQHF.

The chain links TRBV12-3 or TRBV12-4 to TRBJ2-1; no reliable D call. V was trimmed by 5 bases and J by 4 bases, leaving 9 bases between them. The CDR3 loop spans 13 amino acids. The CDR3 DNA reads TGTGCCAGCAGTCCCGGGTCGTACAATGAGCAGTTCTTC. As protein: CASSPGSYNEQFF.

Written as DNA, the CDR3 is TGTGCCAGCAGTTCGGGGGGGGCCCCTAACTATGGCTACACCTTC. This gives the protein CASSSGGAPNYGYTF. V gene TRBV28 combines with J gene TRBJ1-2; a possible D gene is TRBD1 (6 bases). Trimming removed 4 bases from V and 0 bases from J, with 12 bases in between. This CDR3 contains 15 residues. Germline assignment: CDR1 MDHEN and CDR2 SYDVKM.

The chain carries TRBV5-1 and TRBJ2-7, with D tentatively TRBD2 (6 bases). Germline V gene data show CDR1 as SGHRS and CDR2 as YFSETQ. V was clipped by 0 bases and J by 5 bases, with 9 bases between them. The CDR3 runs 13 residues. In DNA, the CDR3 is TGCGCCAGCAGCTTGGGACTAGATAACGAGCAGTACTTC. Amino acids: CASSLGLDNEQYF.

The rearrangement joins TRBV28 to TRBJ1-4; 10 bases are a match to TRBD1. The V and J ends lost 5 bases and 8 bases, in that order; junction bases with no gene match: 11. Germline V gives CDR1 MDHEN, CDR2 SYDVKM. The CDR3 sequence is 16 residues long. The CDR3 DNA reads TGTGCCAGCAGTCCCCAGGGACAGGGGCGAAGGGAAAAACTGTTTTTT. Its translation is CASSPQGQGRREKLFF.

The chain carries TRBV19 and TRBJ1-3; D is ambiguous. Germline lookup yields CDR1 LNHDA and CDR2 SQIVND (reference sequence). The CDR3 contains 13 residues. V lost 10 bases, J lost 1 base, and 11 bases lay in between. Written as DNA, the CDR3 is TGTGCCACCTCTCAGGTATCTGGAAACACCATATATTTT. The encoded protein is CATSQVSGNTIYF.

The V call is TRBV5-6, the J call TRBJ1-1, with 7 nucleotides matching TRBD1. The germline CDR1 and CDR2 sequences are SGHDT and YYEEEE. The CDR3 sequence is 14 residues long. After removal of 5 bases from V and 0 bases from J, the junction contained 4 bases not matched to a gene. Written as DNA, the CDR3 is TGTGCCAGCAGTTGGGGACAGCTGAACACTGAAGCTTTCTTT. This translates into CASSWGQLNTEAFF.

V is TRBV7-3 and J is TRBJ1-1; D is possibly TRBD1 (6 bases). This CDR3 region has 13 residues. Per germline, CDR1 SGHTA and CDR2 FQGTGA. V gave up 2 bases and J gave up 4 bases, with 8 bases separating them. The CDR3 region has the DNA TGTGCCAGCAGCTTATTAGGGGGCACTGAAGCTTTCTTT. This translates into CASSLLGGTEAFF.

V is TRBV29-1 and J is TRBJ2-5; D is tentatively TRBD1 or TRBD2 (6 bases each). The CDR3 consists of 16 residues. The ends were cut back, 4 bases at V and 5 bases at J, with 23 bases in the middle. The V gene's germline CDR1 is SQVTM and CDR2 ANQGSEA. CDR3 region: CSVVGYRKGGAETQYF. The CDR3 region has the DNA TGCAGCGTTGTTGGGTATCGTAAGGGGGGCGCGGAGACCCAGTACTTC.

CDR3 nucleotides: TGTGCCAGCAGCCCGGGACAGGGGCCAGATACGCAGTATTTT. This sequence encodes CASSPGQGPDTQYF. This rearrangement joins TRBV7-8 to TRBJ2-3; 10 nucleotides line up with TRBD1. Looked up from germline, CDR1 is SGHVS and CDR2 is FQNEAQ. The CDR3 loop spans 14 amino acids. Trimming cost V 5 bases and J 4 bases; bases outside gene matches: 3. The whole variable domain, filled in from reference TRBV7-8 and TRBJ2-3, reads GAGVSQSPRYKVAKRGQDVALRCDPISGHVSLFWYQQALGQGPEFLTYFQNEAQLDKSGLPSDRFFAERPEGSVSTLKIQRTQQEDSAVYLCASSPGQGPDTQYFGPGTRLTVL.

As regards this clone: The junction and the germline gene differ at one end; a read error may be behind it. The V call is TRBV3-1 (or the pseudogene TRBV3-2), the J call TRBJ2-7; D may be TRBD1 or TRBD2 (6 bases each). The length of the CDR3 is 12 residues. Germline V CDR1 and CDR2: LGHDT, YNNKEL (reference sequence). This chain's CDR3 is CASSQDRRDILF. As DNA, the CDR3 is TGTGCCAGCAGCCAAGATCGGCGGGACATCCTCTTC.

This clone was picked up a small number of times. The chain is built from TRBV24-1 and TRBJ1-1; tentative D call: TRBD1 (5 bases). The V end lost 3 bases, the J end lost 10 bases, and 8 bases lay between the germline ends. Germline values: CDR1 KGHDR, CDR2 SFDVKD. This CDR3 is 11 amino acids long. The CDR3 protein is CATSDGAAAFF. The CDR3 DNA reads as TGTGCCACCAGTGATGGGGCAGCAGCTTTCTTT.